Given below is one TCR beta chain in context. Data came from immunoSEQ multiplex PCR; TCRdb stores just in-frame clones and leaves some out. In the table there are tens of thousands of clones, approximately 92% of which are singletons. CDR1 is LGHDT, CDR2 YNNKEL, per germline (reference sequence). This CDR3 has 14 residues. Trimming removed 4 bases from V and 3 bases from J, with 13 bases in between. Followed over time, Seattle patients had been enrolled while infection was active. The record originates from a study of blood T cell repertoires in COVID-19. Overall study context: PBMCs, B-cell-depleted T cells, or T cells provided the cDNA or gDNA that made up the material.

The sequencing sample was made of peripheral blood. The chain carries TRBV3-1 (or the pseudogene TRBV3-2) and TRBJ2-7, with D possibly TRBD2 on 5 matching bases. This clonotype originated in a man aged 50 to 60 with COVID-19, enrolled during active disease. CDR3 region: CASSRRTYIYEQYF. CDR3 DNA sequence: TGTGCCAGCAGCCGAAGGACTTATATCTACGAGCAGTACTTC.